These 27 T cell receptor beta chains share one sample of origin, sequenced in a study of cytomegalovirus exposure and HLA in healthy donors. The PCR contained 60 Vbeta and 13 Jbeta primers. Generated by immunoSEQ multiplex PCR, the TCRdb table keeps only in-frame clones and is missing some. The table records around 130,000 clones, roughly 80% of them present only once. Sequenced material: PBMCs. All receptors come from a girl aged 2 to 9 in good health and CMV-seronegative.

This chain links TRBV5-3 with TRBJ2-5, with D possibly being TRBD2 (5 bases). TRBV5-3 is treated as an ORF (open reading frame) with a function not yet certain. The CDR3 covers 15 residues. The V and J ends lost 6 bases and 1 base respectively, with 16 bases between them. CDR3 nucleotide sequence: TGTGCCAGAATCCGAAGTTCGGGGATCCAAGAGACCCAGTACTTC. Translated: CARIRSSGIQETQYF.

CDR3 sequence: CASSSGDREYQETQYF. CDR3 DNA: TGTGCCAGCAGCTCTGGGGACAGGGAGTACCAAGAGACCCAGTACTTC. This chain links TRBV7-9 with TRBJ2-5; 9 bases are shared with TRBD1. The CDR3 length is 16 residues. V shed 4 bases, J shed 0 bases, and the junction held 6 bases outside the gene matches. The V gene's germline CDR1 is SEHNR and CDR2 FQNEAQ (reference sequence).

The genes are TRBV30 and TRBJ2-5; 8 bases agree with TRBD1. The J call may not be correct, given that the DNA end is closer to TRBJ2-7. The germline V gene has CDR1 GTSNPN and CDR2 SVGIG (reference sequence). The CDR3 has 15 amino acids. The CDR3: CAGDRTTTIFHEQYF. The CDR3 region has the DNA TGTGCCGGGGACAGGACCACTACAATTTTCCACGAGCAGTACTTC.

V is TRBV4-1 and J is TRBJ2-2; no clear D gene. Germline V lookup: CDR1 MGHRA, CDR2 YSYEKL. The V end was cut by 3 bases, the J end by 2 bases, with 4 bases between. The CDR3 is 13 amino acids. For the CDR3, the DNA is TGCGCCAGCAGCCAGCTAAACACCGGGGAGCTGTTTTTT. It specifies CASSQLNTGELFF.

The chain combines TRBV4-2 with TRBJ2-3, with D possibly matching TRBD2 (6 bases). This CDR3 has 16 residues. Between the trimmed V and J ends, which lost 0 bases and 1 base, there was a span of 11 bases. CDR1 is LGHNA, CDR2 YNFKEQ, per germline. CDR3 bases: TGTGCCAGCAGCCAAGATTTGGCTAGCGGCACAGATACGCAGTATTTT. It yields the protein CASSQDLASGTDTQYF.

The rearrangement links TRBV19 to TRBJ2-1; 9 bases match TRBD2. J was trimmed by 0 bases and V by 6 bases; bases with no gene match: 3. The germline gives CDR1 LNHDA, CDR2 SQIVND (reference sequence). This CDR3 contains 15 residues. CDR3 nucleotide sequence: TGTGCCAGTAGGCGGGAGGGAGGCTCCTACAATGAGCAGTTCTTC. Amino acids: CASRREGGSYNEQFF.

The J gene is TRBJ2-1, the V gene TRBV6-5; perhaps TRBD2 as D (6 bases). Per germline, CDR1 MNHEY and CDR2 SVGAGI. This CDR3 has 15 residues. V lost 4 bases to trimming and J lost 0 bases, with 10 bases between them. The CDR3 region is CASSSAGSSYNEQFF. Written as DNA, the CDR3 is TGTGCCAGCAGTTCGGCGGGAAGCTCCTACAATGAGCAGTTCTTC.

The rearrangement uses TRBV11-2 and TRBJ2-4; maybe TRBD1 (6 bases). V was cut by 0 bases and J by 4 bases, with 13 bases left in between. The CDR3 loop spans 16 amino acids. In germline, CDR1 is SGHAT, CDR2 FQNNGV. CDR3: CASSLDYPGEKNIQYF. The CDR3 DNA follows: TGTGCCAGCAGCTTAGATTACCCAGGGGAGAAAAACATTCAGTACTTC.

This chain links TRBV19 with TRBJ2-1, with 8 bases matching TRBD2. The CDR3 has 16 residues. CDR1 is LNHDA, CDR2 SQIVND, per germline (reference sequence). Trimming took 0 bases from V and 9 from J; bases not matched to a gene: 10. This CDR3 reads CASSIDLGLEKSEQFF. The CDR3 DNA is TGTGCCAGTAGTATAGATCTGGGACTAGAGAAAAGTGAGCAGTTCTTC.

This clone was detected a few times. The chain joins TRBV6-5 to TRBJ2-2, with D uncertain. V was pared by 6 bases and J by 4 bases, with 6 bases between. Germline CDR1 reads MNHEY; CDR2 reads SVGAGI. The CDR3 is made up of 12 amino acids. CDR3 DNA sequence: TGTGCCAGCAGGCCTATCACCGGGGAGCTGTTTTTT. As protein: CASRPITGELFF.

The V call is TRBV4-2, the J call TRBJ1-4, with a possible D match to TRBD1 (5 bases). Trimming took 1 base from V and 7 from J, leaving 13 bases between them. The CDR3 extends over 15 amino acids. Germline lookup yields CDR1 LGHNA and CDR2 YNFKEQ. The CDR3 nucleotides are TGTGCCAGCAGCCAAGTGGGCAGCCAGGGTGAAAAACTGTTTTTT. Translated: CASSQVGSQGEKLFF.

This clone was picked up one time. The CDR3 bases are TGCGCCAGCAGTGGCTCCCCCGAGGGCGAGCAGTACTTC. Residues: CASSGSPEGEQYF. V gene TRBV10-1 combines with J gene TRBJ2-7; D perhaps matches TRBD2 (5 bases). V was shortened by 4 bases and J by 6 bases, with 13 bases between the two germline ends. Per germline, CDR1 WNHNN and CDR2 SYGVQD (reference sequence). This CDR3 has 13 residues.

The rearrangement links TRBV5-1 to TRBJ2-7; 11 bases are shared with TRBD2. Germline V gene data show CDR1 as SGHRS and CDR2 as YFSETQ. The CDR3 spans 17 residues. The junction had 6 bases not matched to a gene; V was cut back by 1 base and J by 0 bases. CDR3 protein: CASSLTSGSLTSYEQYF. As DNA, the CDR3 is TGCGCCAGCAGCTTGACTAGCGGGAGTCTTACCTCCTACGAGCAGTACTTC.

V usage is TRBV28 and J usage is TRBJ1-1; a possible D gene is TRBD1 (6 bases). The V end was cut by 2 bases, the J end by 7 bases, with 11 bases between. The CDR3 runs to 13 residues. The germline V gene has CDR1 MDHEN and CDR2 SYDVKM. In nucleotides, the CDR3 is TGTGCCAGCAGTTTACCCGACAGGAGTGAAGCTTTCTTT. This translates into CASSLPDRSEAFF. Combining the CDR3 with reference TRBV28 and TRBJ1-1 gives the whole variable domain DVKVTQSSRYLVKRTGEKVFLECVQDMDHENMFWYRQDPGLGLRLIYFSYDVKMKEKGDIPEGYSVSREKKERFSLILESASTNQTSMYLCASSLPDRSEAFFGQGTRLTVV.

The CDR3 coding sequence is TGCGCCAGCAGCTTGGGCTCTAGCTCCTACGAGCAGTACTTC. This codes for CASSLGSSSYEQYF. The chain employs TRBV5-1 and TRBJ2-5; unclear D gene. The end of the DNA is better explained by TRBJ2-7, so the J call may be wrong. Germline lookup yields CDR1 SGHRS and CDR2 YFSETQ. This CDR3 contains 14 residues.

CDR3 in amino acids: CASSLSPGGALHF. The CDR3 DNA follows: TGTGCCAGCAGCTTGTCTCCTGGGGGGGCCCTCCACTTT. This chain links TRBV11-2 with TRBJ1-6, with D possibly TRBD1 on 5 matching bases. This CDR3 spans 13 amino acids. CDR1 and CDR2 (germline): SGHAT, FQNNGV. Trimming took 3 bases from V and 14 from J, leaving 14 bases between them.

The chain recombines TRBV30 with TRBJ1-1, with D possibly matching TRBD1 (6 bases). V gave up 4 bases and J gave up 3 bases, with 30 bases separating them. This CDR3 region has 19 residues. Germline assignment: CDR1 GTSNPN and CDR2 SVGIG (reference sequence). The CDR3, as DNA: TGTGCCTGGAAGGACTCTCGGCGGGGGCACATTACGGGGGACACTGAAGCTTTCTTT. The encoded protein is CAWKDSRRGHITGDTEAFF. The full variable domain, its missing parts supplied by reference TRBV30 and TRBJ1-1, is SQTIHQWPATLVQPVGSPLSLECTVEGTSNPNLYWYRQAAGRGLQLLFYSVGIGQISSEVPQNLSASRPQDRQFILSSKKLLLSDSGFYLCAWKDSRRGHITGDTEAFFGQGTRLTVV.

CDR3 bases: TGTGCCAGCAAAAATAGTTTTTCTGGGGCCAACGTCCTGACTTTC. Encoded protein: CASKNSFSGANVLTF. This rearrangement joins TRBV2 to TRBJ2-6, with D uncertain. The V and J ends lost 7 bases and 1 base respectively, with 11 bases between them. This CDR3 contains 15 residues. The V gene's germline CDR1 is SNHLY and CDR2 FYNNEI.

This clone occurred a few times. This chain links TRBV5-6 with TRBJ1-1; maybe TRBD1 (5 bases). The germline V gene encodes CDR1 SGHDT and CDR2 YYEEEE. CDR3 length: 10 amino acids. Trimming removed 5 bases from V and 10 bases from J, with 9 bases in between. The CDR3 here is CASRRRGAFF. DNA for the CDR3: TGTGCCAGCAGAAGGAGGGGAGCTTTCTTT.

V gene TRBV11-2 combines with J gene TRBJ1-6, with a possible D match to TRBD1 (6 bases). CDR3 size: 16 residues. The germline V and J ends were trimmed by 3 bases and 0 bases, with 9 bases remaining between them. Germline V gives CDR1 SGHAT, CDR2 FQNNGV. The chain's CDR3 is CASSFGQSSYNSPLHF. The CDR3 DNA follows: TGTGCCAGCAGCTTTGGACAGAGCTCCTATAATTCACCCCTCCACTTT. Full variable domain (missing parts from reference TRBV11-2 and TRBJ1-6): EAGVAQSPRYKIIEKRQSVAFWCNPISGHATLYWYQQILGQGPKLLIQFQNNGVVDDSQLPKDRFSAERLKGVDSTLKIQPAKLEDSAVYLCASSFGQSSYNSPLHFGNGTRLTVT.

The chain uses TRBV7-8 and TRBJ2-1; 10 bases match TRBD2. CDR3 length equals 16 residues. The trim removed 5 bases at V and 5 bases at J, leaving 9 bases unmatched. From germline, CDR1 is SGHVS and CDR2 FQNEAQ. DNA for the CDR3: TGTGCCAGCAGCAGGGGACTAGCGACAAGTAACAATGAGCAGTTCTTC. Translation gives CASSRGLATSNNEQFF.

This rearrangement joins TRBV6-1 to TRBJ1-6; D call uncertain. CDR3 size: 12 residues. The germline CDR1 and CDR2 sequences are MNHNS and SASEGT. The ends were cut back, 3 bases at V and 7 bases at J, with 4 bases in the middle. The CDR3 DNA reads TGTGCCAGCAGTGATTCGAATTCACCCCTCCACTTT. Translation gives CASSDSNSPLHF.

This clone was found a few times. This sequence joins TRBV28 and TRBJ1-1; TRBD1 matches 8 bases. The length of the CDR3 is 13 residues. The germline V gene has CDR1 MDHEN and CDR2 SYDVKM. The junction had 7 bases not matched to a gene; V was cut back by 6 bases and J by 7 bases. The CDR3 sequence is CASSPPDRDEAFF. The CDR3 DNA sequence: TGTGCCAGCAGCCCCCCGGACAGGGATGAAGCTTTCTTT.

V and J are TRBV11-2 and TRBJ2-3; D may be TRBD1 (6 bases). The CDR3 consists of 16 residues. Germline CDR1 is SGHAT and CDR2 is FQNNGV. Trimming stripped 5 bases from V and 3 bases from J, with 18 bases between. DNA of the CDR3: TGTGCCAGCAGCGGACTTGGGGGCGGAGAGACAGATACGCAGTATTTT. Translating it yields CASSGLGGGETDTQYF.

This chain joins TRBV19 and TRBJ1-1, with 8 bases matching TRBD1. Trimming at V came to 1 base and at J to 1 base, leaving 2 bases not matched to a gene. There are 15 residues in the CDR3. Germline V gene sequence: CDR1 LNHDA, CDR2 SQIVND (reference sequence). The CDR3, as DNA: TGTGCCAGTAGTATAGGTGGGACAGGGAACACTGAAGCTTTCTTT. Its protein product is CASSIGGTGNTEAFF.

This clone was recorded only once. The V and J genes are TRBV4-3 and TRBJ2-6, with a weak D call TRBD2 (7 bases). Germline V gene data show CDR1 as LGHNA and CDR2 as YSLEER. V was clipped by 1 base and J by 4 bases, with 14 bases between them. This CDR3 has 17 amino acids. In DNA form, the CDR3 reads TGCGCCAGCAGCCAAGTTGGGGGGGGCGCCGGGGCCAACGTCCTGACTTTC. Translated, it gives CASSQVGGGAGANVLTF.

This chain links TRBV11-2 with TRBJ2-1; D is perhaps TRBD2 (6 bases). With 5 bases removed from V and 4 bases from J, the gap between germline ends came to 18 bases. The CDR3 has 16 amino acids. The germline gives CDR1 SGHAT, CDR2 FQNNGV. The CDR3 region has the DNA TGTGCCAGCAGCCCATATACCGGGACTTTGTACAATGAGCAGTTCTTC. Translating it yields CASSPYTGTLYNEQFF.